This T cell receptor (beta chain) was identified in a study of T cells in Graves' hyperthyroidism and ophthalmopathy. What was amplified from RNA transcripts were TCR beta CDR3 regions. A set of HTBI primers served as the primers for a first-round RT-PCR of the TCR CDR3. TCRdb re-derived calls from the multiplex PCR reads in MiXCR, one entry per CDR3 protein. Among over 650,000 distinct CDR3 sequences listed, nearly 45% were seen once. Germline V gives CDR1 SNHLY, CDR2 FYNNEI. The CDR3 has 12 residues. Trimming took 7 bases from V and 4 from J, leaving 10 bases between them. The sequence derives from an adult man with Graves' disease, either hyperthyroidism or ophthalmopathy (not recorded which). The specimen was peripheral blood or thyroid tissue (not recorded which). The chain couples TRBV2 to TRBJ1-2, with D tentatively TRBD1 (6 bases). CDR3 sequence: CASKTGTYGYTF. CDR3 nucleotides: TGTGCCAGCAAAACAGGGACCTATGGCTACACCTTC. The full variable domain, its missing parts supplied by reference TRBV2 and TRBJ1-2, is EPEVTQTPSHQVTQMGQEVILRCVPISNHLYFYWYRQILGQKVEFLVSFYNNEISEKSEIFDDQFSVERPDGSNFTLKIRSTKLEDSAMYFCASKTGTYGYTFGSGTRLTVV.